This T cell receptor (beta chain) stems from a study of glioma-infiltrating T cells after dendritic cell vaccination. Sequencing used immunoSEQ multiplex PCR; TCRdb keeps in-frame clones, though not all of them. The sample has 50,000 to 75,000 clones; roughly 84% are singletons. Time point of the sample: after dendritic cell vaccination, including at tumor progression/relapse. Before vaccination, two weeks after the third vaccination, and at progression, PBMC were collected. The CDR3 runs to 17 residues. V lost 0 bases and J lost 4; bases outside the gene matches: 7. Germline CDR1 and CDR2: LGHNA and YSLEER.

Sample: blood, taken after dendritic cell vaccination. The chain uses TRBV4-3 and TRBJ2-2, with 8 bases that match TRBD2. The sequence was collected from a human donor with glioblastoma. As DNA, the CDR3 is TGCGCCAGCAGCCAAGATCGGGGGGGCGCGGGCACCGGGGAGCTGTTTTTT. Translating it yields CASSQDRGGAGTGELFF.